The clone carrying this T cell receptor (beta chain) was seen ten or more times. Its antigen is still unknown. This record belongs to a study of T cell repertoires in cytomegalovirus infection. Germline trimming cut 1 base from V and 2 bases from J; bases unmatched to any gene: 2. CDR1 is SGHTA and CDR2 is FQGNSA in the germline V gene. The CDR3 sequence is 15 residues long. TCRdb re-derived calls from the reads in MiXCR, one entry per CDR3 protein. The profile shows approximately 110,000 distinct CDR3 sequences, roughly a tenth of them singletons. The rearrangement links TRBV7-2 to TRBJ2-3; 8 positions match TRBD1. The sequenced sample was PBMCs, sequenced either directly or after in vitro stimulation (not recorded which). This receptor was obtained from a human donor in good health (CMV status not recorded). Some clones in this sample may be carry-over from other donors' samples. The CDR3 sequence: CASSLDRGVTDTQYF. The CDR3 DNA follows: TGTGCCAGCAGCTTAGACAGGGGGGTCACAGATACGCAGTATTTT.